Below, 31 T cell receptor beta chains from the same sample are listed, as sequenced in a study of spatial heterogeneity in lung cancer. MiXCR, run by TCRdb on the 5' RACE reads, gives a single entry per CDR3 protein. The sample lists around 63,000 distinct CDR3 sequences; about 8% were seen once. Time point noted: sample taken at primary tumor resection. Extraction of whole RNA from tumor, nontumor lung or frozen PBMC preceded unsorted sequencing. The sample here was PBMCs, taken at surgery. The receptors derive from a female donor with early-stage non-small cell lung cancer.

This rearrangement joins TRBV10-3 to TRBJ1-1; D is unresolved. CDR1 ENHRY and CDR2 SYGVKD come from the germline V gene. There are 13 residues in the CDR3. Trimming cost V 3 bases and J 1 base, with 6 bases left between them. The CDR3 reads CAISEPGNTEAFF. CDR3 coding DNA: TGTGCCATCAGTGAACCAGGGAACACTGAAGCTTTCTTT.

This clonotype has just a few counts. The rearrangement uses TRBV6-2 or TRBV6-3 and TRBJ2-7, with D possibly TRBD1 on 5 matching bases. V lost 2 bases, J lost 5 bases, and 7 bases lay in between. The CDR3 is 12 residues long. Per the germline V gene, CDR1 is MNHEY and CDR2 is SVGEGT. The CDR3 bases are TGTGCCAGCAGTTACAGGGGCGACGAGCAGTACTTC. Translating gives CASSYRGDEQYF.

This clonotype was recorded at least ten times. The chain recombines TRBV20-1 with TRBJ2-1; D gene uncertain. The V gene lost 5 bases and the J gene lost 6 bases, with 11 bases spanning the gap. The CDR3 totals 12 residues. Per germline, CDR1 DFQATT and CDR2 SNEGSKA (reference sequence). CDR3: CSAVRAPNEQFF. In DNA, the CDR3 is TGCAGTGCTGTAAGAGCTCCCAATGAGCAGTTCTTC.

V is TRBV5-1 and J is TRBJ2-7; D unresolved. The germline V gene has CDR1 SGHRS and CDR2 YFSETQ. The V end lost 4 bases, the J end lost 1 base, and 15 bases lay between the germline ends. The CDR3 loop spans 15 amino acids. The CDR3 here is CASSQDPGLSYEQYF. The DNA for the CDR3 is TGCGCCAGCAGCCAAGACCCCGGGCTATCCTACGAGCAGTACTTC.

Only a few counts were recorded for this clonotype. This chain joins TRBV6-2 or TRBV6-3 and TRBJ2-2; 10 bases fit TRBD2. CDR1 MNHEY and CDR2 SVGEGT come from the germline V gene. V was pared by 6 bases and J by 4 bases, with 5 bases of the junction left unmatched. This CDR3 spans 15 amino acids. CDR3 in DNA: TGTGCCAGCAGCGTAGTAGCGGGAGGCACCGGGGAGCTGTTTTTT. Its translation is CASSVVAGGTGELFF.

The rearrangement uses TRBV5-1 and TRBJ2-1; D not certain. V was pared by 4 bases and J by 2 bases, with 19 bases between. Germline CDR1 is SGHRS and CDR2 is YFSETQ. The CDR3 is made up of 17 amino acids. CDR3 sequence reads: CASSQFYTRRPYNEQFF. For the CDR3, the DNA is TGCGCCAGCAGCCAATTCTACACCAGGCGTCCCTACAATGAGCAGTTCTTC.

This clonotype was picked up a small number of times. This rearrangement joins TRBV6-5 to TRBJ2-5, with D possibly matching TRBD2 (7 bases). The CDR3 is 16 amino acids. Germline values: CDR1 MNHEY, CDR2 SVGAGI. V was trimmed by 5 bases and J by 5 bases, leaving 21 bases between them. DNA for the CDR3: TGTGCCAGCAGTCACCTTAAGGGGGGGGGTTCGGAGACCCAGTACTTC. Amino acid sequence: CASSHLKGGGSETQYF.

The J gene is TRBJ1-2, the V gene TRBV27, with TRBD1 as a possible D gene (6 bases). Germline lookup yields CDR1 MNHEY and CDR2 SMNVEV (reference sequence). V lost 2 bases and J lost 4, with 11 bases in between. The CDR3 runs to 14 residues. CDR3: CASSLNRATYGYTF. The CDR3 bases are TGTGCCAGCAGTTTAAACAGGGCGACCTATGGCTACACCTTC.

Many counts were recorded for this clonotype. The chain couples TRBV20-1 to TRBJ2-1, with TRBD2 matching 8 bases. The V gene's germline CDR1 is DFQATT and CDR2 SNEGSKA (reference sequence). The CDR3 is 14 amino acids. Unmatched junction bases numbered 8, after V lost 5 bases and J lost 5 bases. The CDR3 nucleotides are TGCAGTGCTCGTCTAGCGGGTATAGACAATGAGCAGTTCTTC. Amino acids: CSARLAGIDNEQFF.

In this sample, this clonotype turned up many times. The rearrangement uses TRBV27 and TRBJ1-1, with D possibly TRBD1 on 6 matching bases. The CDR3 extends over 13 amino acids. Trimming took 8 bases from V and 4 from J, leaving 14 bases between them. CDR1 and CDR2 (germline): MNHEY, SMNVEV (reference sequence). CDR3 DNA sequence: TGTGCCAGCGGACCCCAAGGGGGCACTGAAGCTTTCTTT. Residues: CASGPQGGTEAFF.

The chain employs TRBV7-3 and TRBJ1-1, with D possibly being TRBD1 (5 bases). The CDR3 totals 13 residues. Trimming took 3 bases from V and 4 from J, leaving 9 bases between them. Germline V gene data show CDR1 as SGHTA and CDR2 as FQGTGA. The CDR3: CASSFGAGTEAFF. CDR3 sequence (DNA): TGTGCCAGCAGCTTTGGGGCGGGCACTGAAGCTTTCTTT.

The genes are TRBV18 and TRBJ2-6; D is possibly TRBD1 (6 bases). Deletions cut 3 bases from V and 2 bases from J, with 14 bases between. The CDR3 runs 17 residues. Germline values: CDR1 KGHSH, CDR2 LQKENI. CDR3 sequence reads: CASSPSSGTTGANVLTF. CDR3 bases: TGTGCCAGCTCACCCTCCTCCGGGACAACTGGGGCCAACGTCCTGACTTTC.

The V and J genes are TRBV5-1 and TRBJ2-7, with 11 bases fitting TRBD1. Germline V gives CDR1 SGHRS, CDR2 YFSETQ. V dropped 5 bases and J dropped 7; count of bases not matched to a gene: 5. This CDR3 comprises 13 residues. The chain's CDR3 is CASRRGQGVEQYF. CDR3 bases: TGCGCCAGCAGACGGGGACAGGGGGTAGAGCAGTACTTC.

The chain uses TRBV20-1 and TRBJ2-1, with TRBD2 matching 8 bases. CDR1 and CDR2 (germline): DFQATT, SNEGSKA (reference sequence). V dropped 6 bases and J dropped 4; count of bases not matched to a gene: 17. This CDR3 has 17 amino acids. CDR3 residues: CSASRGGAGELYNEQFF. The CDR3 nucleotides are TGCAGTGCCTCCAGGGGTGGAGCGGGAGAGTTATACAATGAGCAGTTCTTC.

In its sample, this clonotype was seen a few times. V and J are TRBV20-1 and TRBJ2-7, with a possible D match to TRBD2 (6 bases). With 6 bases removed from V and 0 bases from J, the gap between germline ends came to 12 bases. Per the germline V gene, CDR1 is DFQATT and CDR2 is SNEGSKA (reference sequence). This CDR3 comprises 13 residues. The CDR3 reads CSAPGGTSYEQYF. The DNA of the CDR3 is TGCAGTGCCCCGGGCGGGACCTCCTACGAGCAGTACTTC.

This clonotype was seen a handful of times. V usage is TRBV25-1 and J usage is TRBJ2-1; D perhaps matches TRBD1 (6 bases). The CDR3 sequence is 14 residues long. Germline-derived CDR1 and CDR2 are MGHDK and SYGVNS. The V end lost 4 bases, the J end lost 7 bases, and 14 bases lay between the germline ends. CDR3 in amino acids: CASSVQGPGNEQFF. DNA of the CDR3: TGTGCCAGCAGTGTCCAGGGGCCGGGTAATGAGCAGTTCTTC.

This clonotype came up many times. The DNA for the CDR3 is TGCAGCGTTGAGACTAGCGGGAGGACCGGGGAGCTGTTTTTT. This sequence encodes CSVETSGRTGELFF. The V gene is TRBV29-1, the J gene TRBJ2-2, with 13 positions matching TRBD2. Germline values: CDR1 SQVTM, CDR2 ANQGSEA. The CDR3 spans 14 residues. Germline trimming cut 3 bases from V and 5 bases from J; bases unmatched to any gene: 0.

This clonotype has at least ten counts. This chain links TRBV5-1 with TRBJ2-5, with a possible D match to TRBD2 (5 bases). The CDR3 is 14 residues long. Trimming took 3 bases from V and 5 from J, leaving 14 bases between them. CDR1 is SGHRS, CDR2 YFSETQ, per germline. DNA for the CDR3: TGCGCCAGCAGCTCGACTGACTCGGGGGAGACCCAGTACTTC. Protein sequence: CASSSTDSGETQYF. The variable domain in full, with the rest retrieved from reference TRBV5-1 and TRBJ2-5, is KAGVTQTPRYLIKTRGQQVTLSCSPISGHRSVSWYQQTPGQGLQFLFEYFSETQRNKGNFPGRFSGRQFSNSRSEMNVSTLELGDSALYLCASSSTDSGETQYFGPGTRLLVL.

Only a few counts were recorded for this clonotype. The J gene is TRBJ2-2, the V gene TRBV7-3, with 7 bases lining up with TRBD2. V lost 4 bases to trimming and J lost 4 bases; unmatched junction nucleotides: 6. From germline, CDR1 is SGHTA and CDR2 FQGTGA. The CDR3 extends over 15 amino acids. The CDR3 protein is CASSSTPGGTGELFF. The CDR3 DNA is TGTGCCAGCAGCTCTACGCCGGGGGGCACCGGGGAGCTGTTTTTT.

CDR3 region: CSDGTGVSYGYTF. The DNA for the CDR3 is TGCAGCGACGGGACAGGGGTTTCCTATGGCTACACCTTC. The chain combines TRBV29-1 with TRBJ1-2; the match to TRBD1 covers 10 bases. Germline CDR1 is SQVTM and CDR2 is ANQGSEA. This CDR3 is built from 13 residues. V lost 7 bases to trimming and J lost 4 bases; unmatched junction nucleotides: 6.

The chain carries TRBV2 and TRBJ2-7; weak D call: TRBD1 (6 bases). Germline CDR1 reads SNHLY; CDR2 reads FYNNEI. The germline V and J ends were trimmed by 4 bases and 4 bases, with 14 bases remaining between them. This CDR3 is 14 amino acids long. In nucleotides, the CDR3 is TGTGCCAGCAGTGTTGAGGGCAGGGGATACGAGCAGTACTTC. It yields the protein CASSVEGRGYEQYF.

Ten or more counts support this clonotype. The chain is built from TRBV27 and TRBJ2-1; 10 bases are a match to TRBD1. The length of the CDR3 is 16 residues. CDR1 MNHEY and CDR2 SMNVEV come from the germline V gene (reference sequence). The trim removed 6 bases at V and 9 bases at J, leaving 14 bases unmatched. CDR3: CASSRTGGLPEGEQFF. The CDR3 DNA is TGTGCCAGCAGCCGGACAGGGGGGCTACCGGAGGGTGAGCAGTTCTTC.

The chain is built from TRBV28 and TRBJ1-2; D is unclear. Germline V CDR1 and CDR2: MDHEN, SYDVKM. The CDR3 has 13 amino acids. The V end lost 6 bases, the J end lost 5 bases, and 13 bases lay between the germline ends. CDR3 amino acids: CASSNYQEYGYTF. As DNA, the CDR3 is TGTGCCAGCAGCAACTACCAGGAGTATGGCTACACCTTC.

The chain recombines TRBV7-2 with TRBJ2-3; D ambiguous. Germline values: CDR1 SGHTA, CDR2 FQGNSA. V dropped 5 bases and J dropped 6 bases, with 6 bases sitting between them. The CDR3 sequence is 11 residues long. CDR3 in amino acids: CASSRPDTQYF. Here the CDR3 DNA reads TGTGCCAGCAGCCGGCCCGATACGCAGTATTTT.

In this sample, this clonotype turned up many times. The genes are TRBV19 and TRBJ1-5; D is uncertain. Germline V gene sequence: CDR1 LNHDA, CDR2 SQIVND (reference sequence). CDR3 size: 13 residues. Trimming stripped 3 bases from V and 5 bases from J, with 8 bases between. This CDR3 reads CASSIDPDQPQHF. The CDR3 DNA is TGTGCCAGTAGTATTGACCCCGATCAGCCCCAGCATTTT.

This clonotype occurred many times. The chain carries TRBV20-1 and TRBJ1-2, with unresolved D. Trimming left V 2 bases short and J 2 bases short, with 9 bases between. This CDR3 contains 13 residues. Germline V CDR1 and CDR2: DFQATT, SNEGSKA (reference sequence). CDR3 sequence: CSARWTENYGYTF. In nucleotides, the CDR3 is TGCAGTGCTAGATGGACGGAAAACTATGGCTACACCTTC.

This clonotype came up a few times. The V call is TRBV20-1, the J call TRBJ2-4; unclear D gene. CDR3 length equals 14 residues. Per the germline V gene, CDR1 is DFQATT and CDR2 is SNEGSKA (reference sequence). DNA of the CDR3: TGCAGCCTCTCCGCAAAGGGATCCAAAAACATTCAGTACTTC. The encoded protein is CSLSAKGSKNIQYF.

In this sample, this clonotype turned up many times. The genes are TRBV5-6 and TRBJ2-3, with D possibly matching TRBD1 (6 bases). Germline CDR1 SGHDT, CDR2 YYEEEE. CDR3 size: 15 residues. The V end lost 2 bases, the J end lost 0 bases, and 10 bases lay between the germline ends. CDR3 sequence: CASSFQGPSTDTQYF. The CDR3 DNA reads TGTGCCAGCAGCTTTCAGGGGCCTAGCACAGATACGCAGTATTTT. Complete variable domain (other parts from reference TRBV5-6 and TRBJ2-3): DAGVTQSPTHLIKTRGQQVTLRCSPKSGHDTVSWYQQALGQGPQFIFQYYEEEERQRGNFPDRFSGHQFPNYSSELNVNALLLGDSALYLCASSFQGPSTDTQYFGPGTRLTVL.

This clonotype appeared many times. This rearrangement joins TRBV20-1 to TRBJ1-2; D is uncertain. The CDR3 loop spans 13 amino acids. Trimming shortened V by 5 bases and J by 1 base, and 11 bases separated the two germline ends. Per the germline V gene, CDR1 is DFQATT and CDR2 is SNEGSKA (reference sequence). CDR3 sequence reads: CSAPGPLNYGYTF. CDR3 in DNA: TGCAGTGCTCCAGGCCCCCTTAACTATGGCTACACCTTC.

The table lists this clonotype with many counts. The chain couples TRBV7-3 to TRBJ2-5; maybe TRBD1 (6 bases). The germline CDR1 and CDR2 sequences are SGHTA and FQGTGA. The CDR3 covers 14 residues. V was cut by 2 bases and J by 8 bases, with 15 bases left in between. The CDR3 protein is CASSLGGSLTTQYF. CDR3 nucleotides: TGTGCCAGCAGCTTAGGGGGCTCACTAACAACCCAGTACTTC.

Written as DNA, the CDR3 is TGTGCCAGCAGCCCCCCTAGCGGGCTAACAGATACGCAGTATTTT. Encoded protein: CASSPPSGLTDTQYF. The rearrangement uses TRBV3-1 and TRBJ2-3; the match to TRBD2 covers 8 bases. The CDR3 is made up of 15 amino acids. Per the germline V gene, CDR1 is LGHDT and CDR2 is YNNKEL (reference sequence). Losses at the gene ends were 4 bases for V and 3 bases for J; bases not matched to a gene: 6.